The rows below give T cell receptor beta chains drawn from one sample of a study of blood T cell repertoires in COVID-19. Produced via immunoSEQ multiplex PCR; TCRdb's table is partial and in-frame only. The top ten clones hold around 4.9% of a sample with about 72,000 clones, 75% to 95% of them seen once. Source material: peripheral blood. All receptors derive from a woman aged 55-70 years with active COVID-19. Each CDR3 is given with its conserved first and last residue. Each record gives: V gene, clone size, D gene, J gene, CDR3 length, CDR3 protein, CDR3 DNA. D genes are given only for firm matches. Clone size is stated in some rows and not others, as once, few, many or a class when expanded.

TRBV7-8,many,.,TRBJ2-5,14,CASSLRAGLETQYF,TGTGCCAGCAGCTTGAGGGCCGGTTTGGAGACCCAGTACTTC
TRBV4-1,.,TRBD1,TRBJ2-5,15,CASSPRGTGVETQYF,TGCGCCAGCAGCCCTCGGGGGACAGGGGTGGAGACCCAGTACTTC
TRBV27,.,.,TRBJ2-7,14,CASSPTQEANEQYF,TGTGCCAGCAGTCCCACCCAGGAGGCCAACGAGCAGTACTTC
TRBV19,.,.,TRBJ2-1,13,CASSLASYNEQFF,TGTGCCAGTAGTCTAGCGAGCTACAATGAGCAGTTCTTC
TRBV29-1,.,TRBD1,TRBJ1-1,15,CSVGTVTGESTEAFF,TGCAGCGTTGGAACGGTGACAGGGGAAAGCACTGAAGCTTTCTTT
TRBV18,.,TRBD2,TRBJ2-3,17,CASSPPGTSPLSDTQYF,TGTGCCAGCTCACCACCCGGGACTAGCCCACTCTCAGATACGCAGTATTTT
TRBV4-1,.,.,TRBJ2-7,16,CASSRTSGARALEQYF,TGCGCCAGCAGCCGAACCTCAGGGGCGAGGGCCCTTGAGCAGTACTTC
TRBV30,.,.,TRBJ2-2,13,CAWSFQAPGELFF,TGTGCCTGGAGTTTCCAGGCCCCCGGGGAGCTGTTTTTT
TRBV19,.,.,TRBJ2-2,17,CASSMSGLSTNTGELFF,TGTGCCAGTAGTATGTCTGGACTCTCCACGAACACCGGGGAGCTGTTTTTT
TRBV7-9,.,TRBD2,TRBJ2-2,17,CASSPHPGLAGAGELFF,TGTGCCAGCAGCCCGCACCCGGGACTAGCGGGAGCCGGGGAGCTGTTTTTT
TRBV6-5,few,.,TRBJ1-4,14,CASSQGFGNEKLFF,TGTGCCAGCAGTCAGGGTTTCGGTAATGAAAAACTGTTTTTT
TRBV28,.,TRBD1,TRBJ1-1,16,CASRPRQGIVNTEAFF,TGTGCCAGCAGGCCCCGACAGGGTATCGTGAACACTGAAGCTTTCTTT
TRBV28,.,.,TRBJ1-5,14,CATAVLGEGQPQHF,TGTGCCACCGCAGTGTTAGGGGAAGGGCAGCCCCAGCATTTT
TRBV6-5,.,TRBD2,TRBJ2-1,16,CASSYSTSGRKNEQFF,TGTGCCAGCAGTTACAGCACTAGCGGGAGGAAAAATGAGCAGTTCTTC
TRBV2,.,.,TRBJ1-4,13,CASSGRVNEKLFF,TGTGCCAGCAGTGGTCGGGTTAATGAAAAACTGTTTTTT
TRBV5-1,.,TRBD1,TRBJ2-5,17,CASKRLTGTGGLQTQYF,TGCGCCAGCAAACGGTTAACCGGGACAGGGGGCTTGCAGACCCAGTACTTC
TRBV14,few,.,TRBJ1-3,13,CASSQFLTNTIYF,TGTGCCAGCAGCCAATTCTTGACTAACACCATATATTTT
TRBV9,once,.,TRBJ2-2,19,CASSVGKGRGGAGTGELFF,TGTGCCAGCAGCGTAGGAAAAGGGCGTGGGGGCGCGGGCACCGGGGAGCTGTTTTTT
TRBV7-2,few,TRBD2,TRBJ2-1,15,CASSSTSASYNEQFF,TGTGCCAGCAGCTCGACTAGCGCCTCCTACAATGAGCAGTTCTTC
TRBV10-2,.,.,TRBJ1-3,15,CASSALGQLGNTIYF,TGCGCCAGCAGTGCCCTCGGACAGCTCGGAAACACCATATATTTT
TRBV6-5,.,TRBD1,TRBJ1-2,15,CASSSDRGKLYGYTF,TGTGCCAGCAGTTCGGACAGGGGAAAACTCTATGGCTACACCTTC
TRBV2,.,.,TRBJ2-7,14,CASSERQAALWWYF,TGTGCCAGCAGTGAGCGTCAGGCAGCCCTCTGGTGGTACTTC
TRBV3-1/TRBV3-2,.,.,TRBJ2-7,13,CASSPKTNYKQYF,TGTGCCAGCAGCCCTAAGACTAACTACAAGCAGTACTTC
TRBV4-1,.,.,TRBJ1-3,15,CASSQVAGSGNTIYF,TGCGCCAGCAGCCAAGTGGCTGGCTCTGGAAACACCATATATTTT
TRBV6-5,once,TRBD2,TRBJ2-5,15,CASSKKPTSLETQYF,TGTGCCAGCAGTAAAAAACCGACTAGCTTGGAGACCCAGTACTTC
TRBV5-1,.,.,TRBJ2-5,14,CASSLEVQKETQYF,TGCGCCAGCAGCTTGGAAGTACAAAAAGAGACCCAGTACTTC
TRBV10-2,.,.,TRBJ1-2,17,CASSESPLLTGNYGYTF,TGCGCCAGCAGTGAGTCTCCCCTACTAACAGGGAACTATGGCTACACCTTC
TRBV3-1/TRBV3-2,.,TRBD2,TRBJ2-2,17,CASSQDLVAGVSGELFF,TGTGCCAGCAGCCAAGACCTAGTAGCGGGAGTGAGCGGGGAGCTGTTTTTT
TRBV4-1,.,.,TRBJ2-2,18,CASSPKGGGASNTGELFF,TGCGCCAGCAGCCCCAAAGGAGGGGGGGCGTCGAACACCGGGGAGCTGTTTTTT
TRBV11-2,.,TRBD2,TRBJ2-1,14,CASSLLAGEDEQFF,TGTGCCAGCAGCTTGTTAGCGGGAGAAGATGAGCAGTTCTTC
TRBV24-1,.,.,TRBJ2-7,13,CATSRNREVTQYF,TGTGCCACCAGTCGAAACAGGGAAGTTACGCAGTACTTC